The sequence of this T cell receptor beta chain was determined in a study of blood T cells in healthy people across ages. V dropped 5 bases and J dropped 2; count of bases not matched to a gene: 5. The CDR3 totals 16 residues. Combining a sample-barcoded 5' primer with a J-beta primer mix, a second PCR ran for 7 to 11 cycles. Each CDR3 protein gets one entry after TCRdb re-called the 5' RACE reads with MiXCR. The table lists over 1,200,000 distinct CDR3 sequences, 59% of them singletons. The sample taken for sequencing was blood. The V and J genes are TRBV12-3 or TRBV12-4 and TRBJ2-3; 12 bases line up with TRBD2. The TCR comes from a man aged 18 to 29 in good health. The CDR3 sequence is CASSAGLAGPTDTQYF. DNA for the CDR3: TGTGCCAGCAGTGCCGGACTAGCGGGGCCCACAGATACGCAGTATTTT.